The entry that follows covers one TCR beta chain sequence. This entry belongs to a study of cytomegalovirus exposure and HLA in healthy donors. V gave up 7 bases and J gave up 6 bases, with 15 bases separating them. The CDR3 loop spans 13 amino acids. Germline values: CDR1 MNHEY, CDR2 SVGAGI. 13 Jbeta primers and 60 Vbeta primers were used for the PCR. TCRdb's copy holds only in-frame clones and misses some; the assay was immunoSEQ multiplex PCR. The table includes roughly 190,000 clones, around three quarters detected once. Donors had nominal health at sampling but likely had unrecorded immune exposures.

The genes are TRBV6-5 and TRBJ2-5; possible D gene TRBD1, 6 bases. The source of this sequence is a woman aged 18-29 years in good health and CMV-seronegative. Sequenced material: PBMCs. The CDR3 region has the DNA TGTGCCAGCACCCCCCCCGGGACACAGACCCAGTACTTC. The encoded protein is CASTPPGTQTQYF.